One and the same sample provided the 25 T cell receptor beta chains below, sequenced in a study of T cell responses to AZD1222 COVID-19 vaccine. This table comes from immunoSEQ multiplex PCR, and its TCRdb copy is limited to in-frame clones, with some not included. The data show under 150,000 clones, with around 89% seen just once and 11% held by the top ten. This specimen consisted of peripheral blood, obtained on day 0 of MenACWY control vaccination. These TCRs come from an adult in good health.

The chain carries TRBV4-1 and TRBJ2-1, with 13 bases that match TRBD2. Germline-derived CDR1 and CDR2 are MGHRA and YSYEKL. V was pared by 4 bases and J by 4 bases, with 10 bases of the junction left unmatched. This CDR3 is built from 18 residues. DNA for the CDR3: TGCGCCAGCAGCCCGAAGGGGGGACTAGCGGGACCGTACAATGAGCAGTTCTTC. This sequence encodes CASSPKGGLAGPYNEQFF.

The CDR3 spells CASSDFIRSGTQNTEAFF. In DNA, the CDR3 is TGCGCCAGCAGTGATTTTATTCGGAGTGGGACACAGAACACTGAAGCTTTCTTT. The chain employs TRBV10-2 and TRBJ1-1, with D possibly being TRBD1 (6 bases). V lost 3 bases and J lost 1, with 21 bases in between. This CDR3 spans 18 amino acids. Germline lookup yields CDR1 WSHSY and CDR2 SAAADI.

V gene TRBV7-3 combines with J gene TRBJ1-3, with D perhaps matching TRBD1 (6 bases). Per germline, CDR1 SGHTA and CDR2 FQGTGA. V gave up 4 bases and J gave up 4 bases, with 11 bases separating them. This CDR3 is 14 amino acids long. In nucleotides, the CDR3 is TGTGCCAGCAGCTATGGGGGCGCGGGAAACACCATATATTTT. Translating it yields CASSYGGAGNTIYF.

V and J are TRBV10-3 and TRBJ2-3, with 8 nucleotides matching TRBD2. CDR3 length: 15 amino acids. CDR1 ENHRY and CDR2 SYGVKD come from the germline V gene. V shed 5 bases, J shed 3 bases, and the junction held 7 bases outside the gene matches. The CDR3 loop is CAISIGGEVTDTQYF. As DNA, the CDR3 is TGTGCCATCAGTATCGGGGGGGAGGTAACAGATACGCAGTATTTT.

This clone occurred a few times. This chain uses TRBV11-2 with TRBJ2-1; TRBD2 agrees at 7 bases. The CDR3 spans 15 residues. V gave up 5 bases and J gave up 7 bases; unmatched junction bases: 11. CDR1 is SGHAT and CDR2 is FQNNGV in the germline V gene. CDR3: CASSLPGRSRNEQFF. CDR3 nucleotide sequence: TGTGCCAGCAGCCTGCCCGGGAGGTCGCGGAATGAGCAGTTCTTC.

The J gene is TRBJ2-2, the V gene TRBV2; D not certain. Deletions cut 9 bases from V and 2 bases from J, with 13 bases between. CDR3 size: 14 residues. Germline CDR1 and CDR2: SNHLY and FYNNEI. This CDR3 reads CASSGVTNTGELFF. The CDR3 DNA reads as TGTGCCAGTTCGGGTGTAACCAACACCGGGGAGCTGTTTTTT.

This sequence joins TRBV29-1 and TRBJ2-2; 9 bases map to TRBD1. The J segment lost 2 bases and the V segment lost 5 bases, leaving 3 bases of the junction unmatched. The CDR3 has 14 amino acids. Germline V gives CDR1 SQVTM, CDR2 ANQGSEA. This chain's CDR3 is CSVLTGGNTGELFF. As DNA, the CDR3 is TGCAGCGTTTTAACAGGGGGCAACACCGGGGAGCTGTTTTTT.

This clone was detected a few times. The chain uses TRBV3-1 (or the pseudogene TRBV3-2) and TRBJ2-2, with no clear D. V lost 4 bases and J lost 4, with 16 bases in between. This CDR3 has 16 residues. In germline, CDR1 is LGHDT, CDR2 YNNKEL (reference sequence). For the CDR3, the DNA is TGTGCCAGCAGCCTTACGTGGGAAGCCTCCACCGGGGAGCTGTTTTTT. Translation gives CASSLTWEASTGELFF.

The chain is built from TRBV9 and TRBJ2-2; D might be TRBD1 (5 bases). Germline values: CDR1 SGDLS, CDR2 YYNGEE. The CDR3 sequence is 14 residues long. Between the trimmed V and J ends, which lost 4 bases and 4 bases, there was a span of 11 bases. The CDR3 reads CASSPSGSTGELFF. The CDR3 DNA reads TGTGCCAGCAGCCCATCAGGGTCCACCGGGGAGCTGTTTTTT.

This chain uses TRBV14 with TRBJ1-6; maybe TRBD1 (5 bases). Germline V gene lookup returns CDR1 SGHDN and CDR2 FVKESK. The CDR3 contains 13 residues. Trimming removed 2 bases at V and 8 bases at J, with 7 bases between. CDR3 nucleotide sequence: TGTGCCAGCAGCCAAAGGGGCCATTCACCCCTCCACTTT. It is translated as CASSQRGHSPLHF.

This chain connects TRBV3-1 (or the pseudogene TRBV3-2) to TRBJ2-3; maybe TRBD2 (7 bases). Trimming stripped 2 bases from V and 4 bases from J, with 28 bases between. Germline V gene data show CDR1 as LGHDT and CDR2 as YNNKEL (reference sequence). This CDR3 has 20 amino acids. The CDR3 DNA reads TGTGCCAGCAGCCAACAAGGAGGGGATTTGGGAGGGGGAACCTCAGATACGCAGTATTTT. Protein product: CASSQQGGDLGGGTSDTQYF.

The gene calls are TRBV6-5 and TRBJ1-2; D is unresolved. This CDR3 is built from 13 residues. The germline V gene encodes CDR1 MNHEY and CDR2 SVGAGI. The ends were cut back, 6 bases at V and 0 bases at J, with 8 bases in the middle. The CDR3 DNA sequence: TGTGCCAGCAGGGACCCAGCTAACTATGGCTACACCTTC. As protein: CASRDPANYGYTF.

This clone was counted only a few times. The chain uses TRBV7-9 and TRBJ1-1, with a possible D match to TRBD1 (5 bases). The CDR3 runs to 13 residues. In germline, CDR1 is SEHNR, CDR2 FQNEAQ (reference sequence). Trimming removed 9 bases from V and 2 bases from J, with 13 bases in between. CDR3 amino acids: CASGGEQNTEAFF. DNA for the CDR3: TGTGCCAGTGGGGGGGAGCAAAACACTGAAGCTTTCTTT.

The J gene is TRBJ2-1, the V gene TRBV11-2; the match to TRBD1 covers 9 bases. CDR1 is SGHAT, CDR2 FQNNGV, per germline. V gave up 1 base and J gave up 6 bases; unmatched junction bases: 7. The CDR3 sequence is 16 residues long. The CDR3, as DNA: TGTGCCAGCAGCTTAGGCACAGGGGGCTATGTCAATGAGCAGTTCTTC. As protein: CASSLGTGGYVNEQFF. Supplemented by reference TRBV11-2 and TRBJ2-1, the full variable domain reads EAGVAQSPRYKIIEKRQSVAFWCNPISGHATLYWYQQILGQGPKLLIQFQNNGVVDDSQLPKDRFSAERLKGVDSTLKIQPAKLEDSAVYLCASSLGTGGYVNEQFFGPGTRLTVL.

The chain uses TRBV5-1 and TRBJ2-7, with TRBD1 identical over 9 bases. CDR3 length: 15 amino acids. V was clipped by 0 bases and J by 3 bases; unmatched bases: 4. CDR1 SGHRS and CDR2 YFSETQ come from the germline V gene. For the CDR3, the DNA is TGCGCCAGCAGCTTGGGTGGGACAGGGTACTACGAGCAGTACTTC. Its translation: CASSLGGTGYYEQYF. Full variable domain (missing parts from reference TRBV5-1 and TRBJ2-7): KAGVTQTPRYLIKTRGQQVTLSCSPISGHRSVSWYQQTPGQGLQFLFEYFSETQRNKGNFPGRFSGRQFSNSRSEMNVSTLELGDSALYLCASSLGGTGYYEQYFGPGTRLTVT.

The table lists this clone with a few counts. Other DNA sequences of this sample code for an identical CDR3. The CDR3 DNA follows: TGTGCCAGCAGTTACTCGGGCGGGAACACTGAAGCTTTCTTT. Translation gives CASSYSGGNTEAFF. The rearrangement links TRBV6-2 or TRBV6-3 to TRBJ1-1, with no clear D. CDR3 length: 14 amino acids. V was trimmed by 0 bases and J by 1 base, leaving 6 bases between them. CDR1 and CDR2 (germline): MNHEY, SVGEGT.

J is TRBJ2-5 and V is TRBV3-1 (or the pseudogene TRBV3-2); 12 nucleotides align to TRBD2. CDR3 size: 17 residues. Germline CDR1 reads LGHDT; CDR2 reads YNNKEL (reference sequence). Losses at the gene ends were 0 bases for V and 3 bases for J; bases not matched to a gene: 5. The CDR3 coding sequence is TGTGCCAGCAGCCAAGATCCCCGACTAGCGGGAGAAGAGACCCAGTACTTC. Translation gives CASSQDPRLAGEETQYF.

This chain connects TRBV11-3 to TRBJ2-5, with D possibly matching TRBD1 (5 bases). V lost 5 bases to trimming and J lost 5 bases, with 15 bases between them. This CDR3 has 14 amino acids. The germline V gene encodes CDR1 SGHNT and CDR2 YENEEA. The DNA for the CDR3 is TGTGCCAGCAGCCCCCTTCGTCAGGGTGAGACCCAGTACTTC. As protein: CASSPLRQGETQYF.

The chain has TRBV11-2 and TRBJ2-1; D gene unclear. V shed 4 bases and J shed 4 bases, with 11 bases lying between them. Germline V gene sequence: CDR1 SGHAT, CDR2 FQNNGV. The CDR3 spans 14 residues. In DNA form, the CDR3 reads TGTGCCAGCAGCTCGCTCAGTGGGTACAATGAGCAGTTCTTC. It specifies CASSSLSGYNEQFF.

In this sample, this clone turned up once. The V call is TRBV7-6, the J call TRBJ1-2; D remains unclear. The germline V and J ends were trimmed by 5 bases and 4 bases, with 11 bases remaining between them. The length of the CDR3 is 13 residues. Per the germline V gene, CDR1 is SGHVS and CDR2 is FNYEAQ. As DNA, the CDR3 is TGTGCCAGCAGCACGGGTCCTTTCTATGGCTACACCTTC. Translation: CASSTGPFYGYTF.

This chain connects TRBV5-1 to TRBJ2-5; 10 positions agree with TRBD1. The V segment lost 4 bases and the J segment 4 bases; nucleotides outside the gene matches: 1. Germline values: CDR1 SGHRS, CDR2 YFSETQ. There are 13 residues in the CDR3. The CDR3 coding sequence is TGCGCCAGCAGCCGACAGGGGGCAGAGACCCAGTACTTC. Its translation is CASSRQGAETQYF.

V is TRBV27 and J is TRBJ2-6; 7 bases align to TRBD1. CDR3 size: 16 residues. Looked up from germline, CDR1 is MNHEY and CDR2 is SMNVEV (reference sequence). Germline trimming cut 5 bases from V and 2 bases from J; bases unmatched to any gene: 6. CDR3 sequence (DNA): TGTGCCAGCAGTACAAAAACAGGGGCTGGGGCCAACGTCCTGACTTTC. This gives the protein CASSTKTGAGANVLTF.

V and J are TRBV12-3 or TRBV12-4 and TRBJ2-3; TRBD2 might be the D (6 bases). This CDR3 has 13 amino acids. V shed 6 bases and J shed 10 bases, with 17 bases lying between them. The chain's CDR3 is CASRPRLVSPQYF. DNA for the CDR3: TGTGCCAGCAGGCCCCGACTAGTTTCACCGCAGTATTTT.

The V call is TRBV18, the J call TRBJ2-7; weak D call: TRBD2 (6 bases). Germline loops: CDR1 KGHSH, CDR2 LQKENI. The CDR3 totals 14 residues. Between the trimmed V and J ends, which lost 3 bases and 3 bases, there was a span of 12 bases. CDR3 in amino acids: CASSPSGAHYEQYF. CDR3 nucleotide sequence: TGTGCCAGCTCACCCTCGGGAGCTCACTACGAGCAGTACTTC.

This chain connects TRBV5-1 to TRBJ1-5, with 11 bases lining up with TRBD1. Germline CDR1 reads SGHRS; CDR2 reads YFSETQ. CDR3 length equals 17 residues. The junction had 6 bases not matched to a gene; V was cut back by 4 bases and J by 0 bases. As DNA, the CDR3 is TGCGCCAGCAGCGTGGGACAGGGGGTCAATAGCAATCAGCCCCAGCATTTT. Its protein product is CASSVGQGVNSNQPQHF.